This TCR beta chain was identified in a study of Ad26.COV2.S vaccination and SARS-CoV-2 variants. Study background: Participant was drawn from the COV1001 Ad26.COV2.S trial arm.

TCRdb's copy holds only in-frame clones and misses some; the assay was immunoSEQ multiplex PCR. The sample shows about 430,000 clones, about nine tenths of them seen only once. Study-wide points: With respect to non-spike TCR breadth, vaccine and placebo recipients were similar.

Sample treatment: around 19 received Ad26.COV2.S at low or high dose, single or two shots; roughly five received placebo; per-sample allocation not given. After the first vaccine or placebo injection, samples were drawn on day 63. V was pared by 1 base and J by 4 bases, with 10 bases between. CDR3 length: 15 amino acids. From germline, CDR1 is SEHNR and CDR2 FQNEAQ (reference sequence). Notes on this clone: The antigen remains unidentified.

The source was peripheral blood, collected in a trial of Ad26.COV2.S vaccine versus placebo. The J gene is TRBJ2-2, the V gene TRBV7-9, with D unresolved. The receptor's source is a person between 18 and 65 years old who received the Ad26.COV2.S COVID-19 vaccine or a placebo. The CDR3 is CASSLGSSGTGELFF. CDR3 nucleotide sequence: TGTGCCAGCAGCTTAGGCTCCTCGGGCACCGGGGAGCTGTTTTTT.